The 13 T cell receptor beta chains listed next were all sequenced from one sample in a study of shared clonotypes between healthy human individuals (dated by TCRdb to about 2020). The library relied on the immunoSEQ multiplex PCR assay. This immuneACCESS table, as held by TCRdb, lists in-frame sequences with V and J called but not all clones. Of the missing ones, under half trace to an unresolved V gene in checked studies; the others have no known cause. This sample gives around 2,000,000 clones in total; around 96% of them show up just once. 0.85% to 1.3% of the sample goes to the ten largest clones. For the CD8 naive samples, CD45RO-negative cells were positively selected for CCR7, yielding a CD45RA+CCR7+ population from which TemRA cells were excluded. What was sequenced was naive CD8+ T cells sorted from blood. In light of the paper, this sample's cell subset or site label describes: CD45RA+CCR7+. The receptors stem from a man aged 18 to 29 in good health.

The CDR3 region has the DNA TGTGCCAGCAGCTACACAGGACTAGCGGGAGGCCAAGAGACCCAGTACTTC. Amino acid sequence: CASSYTGLAGGQETQYF. The chain carries TRBV5-4 and TRBJ2-5; 14 positions match TRBD2. CDR3 length: 17 amino acids. The germline gives CDR1 SGHNT, CDR2 YYREEE (reference sequence). J lost 1 base, V lost 3 bases, and 5 bases had no gene match.

The genes are TRBV11-2 and TRBJ2-1, with TRBD2 matching over 13 bases. CDR3 length: 16 amino acids. With 2 bases clipped from V and 6 bases from J, the junction kept 4 bases outside the gene matches. In germline, CDR1 is SGHAT, CDR2 FQNNGV. The CDR3 region has the DNA TGTGCCAGCAGCTTAACACTAGCGGGAGGGAGCAATGAGCAGTTCTTC. This gives the protein CASSLTLAGGSNEQFF.

The chain links TRBV27 to TRBJ2-4; D possibly corresponds to TRBD2 (6 bases). Germline loops: CDR1 MNHEY, CDR2 SMNVEV (reference sequence). V shed 8 bases and J shed 0 bases, with 14 bases lying between them. The CDR3 is made up of 15 amino acids. The CDR3: CASRAVAVAKNIQYF. In DNA, the CDR3 is TGTGCCAGCCGCGCGGTAGCGGTAGCCAAAAACATTCAGTACTTC.

Turning to this clone: This same CDR3 is encoded by further DNA sequences in the sample. The chain has TRBV5-6 and TRBJ2-3; 8 bases line up with TRBD2. J was trimmed by 2 bases and V by 1 base; bases with no gene match: 3. The CDR3 sequence is 15 residues long. Germline assignment: CDR1 SGHDT and CDR2 YYEEEE. The CDR3 here is CASSLTSGFTDTQYF. The CDR3 DNA is TGTGCCAGCAGCTTGACTAGCGGATTCACAGATACGCAGTATTTT.

The CDR3 reads CSVYRQGKEYF. DNA for the CDR3: TGCAGCGTCTACAGACAGGGGAAGGAGTACTTC. The chain couples TRBV29-1 to TRBJ2-7; 8 bases map to TRBD1. CDR1 and CDR2 (germline): SQVTM, ANQGSEA. The CDR3 is 11 amino acids. After removal of 6 bases from V and 11 bases from J, the junction contained 9 bases not matched to a gene.

Remarks on this clone: In the same sample, other DNA sequences code for this CDR3. This rearrangement joins TRBV27 to TRBJ2-1; D gene ambiguous. Between the trimmed V and J ends, which lost 2 bases and 7 bases, there was a span of 6 bases. Germline V CDR1 and CDR2: MNHEY, SMNVEV (reference sequence). The CDR3 sequence is 12 residues long. For the CDR3, the DNA is TGTGCCAGCAGTTTACCGAATAATGAGCAGTTCTTC. Protein product: CASSLPNNEQFF.

This chain links TRBV28 with TRBJ2-2; the match to TRBD1 covers 11 bases. With V trimmed by 2 bases and J by 3 bases, 5 bases remained unmatched. The CDR3 runs to 17 residues. Per germline, CDR1 MDHEN and CDR2 SYDVKM. CDR3 in DNA: TGTGCCAGCAGTTTAGCGGACAGGGGGCGCTACACCGGGGAGCTGTTTTTT. This translates into CASSLADRGRYTGELFF.

V gene TRBV6-6 combines with J gene TRBJ2-5; 15 nucleotides line up with TRBD2. Germline assignment: CDR1 MNHNY and CDR2 SVGAGI (reference sequence). The V gene end was trimmed by 6 bases and the J gene end by 5 bases; junction bases not matched to a gene: 7. The CDR3 is 16 residues long. The CDR3 loop is CASSLGLAGGWETQYF. CDR3 nucleotide sequence: TGTGCCAGCAGCCTGGGACTAGCGGGAGGTTGGGAGACCCAGTACTTC.

The chain combines TRBV11-2 with TRBJ2-1; 12 positions agree with TRBD2. The CDR3 consists of 16 residues. V shed 5 bases, J shed 6 bases, and the junction held 8 bases outside the gene matches. Germline CDR1 and CDR2: SGHAT and FQNNGV. This chain's CDR3 is CASSPQGLAGVNEQFF. DNA for the CDR3: TGTGCCAGCAGCCCCCAGGGACTAGCGGGTGTCAATGAGCAGTTCTTC.

This chain uses TRBV28 with TRBJ2-7; no definite D call. This CDR3 spans 14 amino acids. V gave up 3 bases and J gave up 4 bases, with 13 bases separating them. In germline, CDR1 is MDHEN, CDR2 SYDVKM. The chain's CDR3 is CASSFGPTLYEQYF. The CDR3 region has the DNA TGTGCCAGCAGTTTTGGGCCTACCCTATACGAGCAGTACTTC.

Regarding this clone: Other nucleotide sequences from this sample produce the same CDR3. The chain joins TRBV4-3 to TRBJ2-1; perhaps D is TRBD1 or TRBD2 (5 bases each). Germline CDR1 is LGHNA and CDR2 is YSLEER. The CDR3 has 14 residues. Trimming shortened V by 1 base and J by 3 bases, and 7 bases separated the two germline ends. CDR3 coding DNA: TGCGCCAGCAGCCAAGGGGGGTTCTACAATGAGCAGTTCTTC. This encodes CASSQGGFYNEQFF.

This chain uses TRBV5-6 with TRBJ1-1; D is unclear. The CDR3 sequence is 14 residues long. Germline CDR1 and CDR2: SGHDT and YYEEEE. The V end was cut by 0 bases, the J end by 5 bases, with 11 bases between. CDR3 nucleotide sequence: TGTGCCAGCAGCTTGGAGGGTTGGAGTACTGAAGCTTTCTTT. It yields the protein CASSLEGWSTEAFF.

The chain joins TRBV27 to TRBJ2-7; TRBD1 agrees at 10 bases. The CDR3 contains 16 residues. The trim removed 2 bases at V and 5 bases at J, leaving 9 bases unmatched. Germline assignment: CDR1 MNHEY and CDR2 SMNVEV (reference sequence). CDR3 region: CASSLPPGTGVHEQYF. The CDR3 coding sequence is TGTGCCAGCAGTTTACCACCGGGGACAGGGGTCCACGAGCAGTACTTC.